The rows below give T cell receptor beta chains drawn from one sample of a study of radiation and T cells in renal cell carcinoma. The table came from immunoSEQ multiplex PCR; TCRdb's copy has only in-frame clones and leaves some out. The table has 10,000 to 12,000 clones, nearly 60% seen once. Sequencing used tumor tissue, obtained from a patient whose treatment was nephrectomy without radiotherapy. The receptors were sampled from a middle-aged man with renal cell carcinoma. Each CDR3 is given without its conserved first and last residue.

V	J	CDR3
TRBV4-1	TRBJ2-7	ASSQVGQYEQY
TRBV7-2	TRBJ1-2	ASSLGGAQRGYT
TRBV7-2	TRBJ2-2	ASSLARGGGRAYTGELF
TRBV7-2	TRBJ2-2	ASSPGTDLPNTGELF
TRBV5-5	TRBJ1-1	ASSLWGMNTEAF
TRBV29-1	TRBJ1-3	SVGESSGNTIY
TRBV30	TRBJ1-1	AWRTRGDTEAF
TRBV7-9	TRBJ1-4	ASSLGDRGQKEKLF
TRBV25-1	TRBJ2-3	ASSDFLGTDTQY
TRBV6-5	TRBJ1-2	ASSSQRQRSYGYT
TRBV5-1	TRBJ2-7	ASSLEGGPADEQY
TRBV2	TRBJ1-4	ASRRGPGSNEKLF
TRBV10-1	TRBJ2-3	ASSEAGFPTDTQY
TRBV10-3	TRBJ2-7	AISETSSYEQY
TRBV6-6	TRBJ1-6	ASSYRQSSPLH
TRBV5-4	TRBJ2-5	ASSPRTGQETQY
TRBV6-4	TRBJ2-2	ASSATEANTGELF
TRBV6-4	TRBJ2-3	ASSPGGDTDTQY
TRBV6-1	TRBJ2-7	ASSELSGGGEQY
TRBV21-1	TRBJ2-1	ASGAGPYNEQF
TRBV9	TRBJ2-7	ASSKTSGVHEQY
TRBV7-9	TRBJ2-5	ASSLEGRVAGETQY
TRBV11-3	TRBJ2-5	ASSSSSGRGEETQY
TRBV4-3	TRBJ1-6	ASSPGQGSNSPLH
TRBV25-1	TRBJ1-4	ASSTRETNEKLF
TRBV7-9	TRBJ2-5	ASSLSRLAGEETQY
TRBV28	TRBJ1-2	ASTIVGLYGYT
TRBV6-1	TRBJ2-7	ASIKDSAYEQY
TRBV7-6	TRBJ1-1	ASSPETGMNTEAF
TRBV5-1	TRBJ1-3	ASSSMVGQAGNTIY
TRBV2	TRBJ1-2	ASMVPDRFIYGYT
TRBV5-4	TRBJ1-2	ASSPPDSEYGYT
TRBV11-2	TRBJ2-1	ASSSGLAGKTAEQF